These 30 T cell receptor beta chains share one sample of origin, sequenced in a study of blood T cell repertoires in COVID-19. Some clones are missing from TCRdb's copy, which holds only in-frame ones; the method was immunoSEQ multiplex PCR. The sample lists about 190,000 clones; approximately 90% were seen once. The sequencing input was peripheral blood. These receptors were collected from a man aged 35 to 55 with active or convalescent COVID-19.

The chain joins TRBV19 to TRBJ2-6; D not resolved. CDR3 length: 13 residues. From germline, CDR1 is LNHDA and CDR2 SQIVND (reference sequence). Deletions cut 6 bases from V and 0 bases from J, with 3 bases between. The CDR3 sequence: CASRYSGANVLTF. In DNA form, the CDR3 reads TGTGCCAGTAGGTACTCTGGGGCCAACGTCCTGACTTTC.

The chain uses TRBV6-5 and TRBJ1-5; 10 positions agree with TRBD1. The V gene end was trimmed by 7 bases and the J gene end by 6 bases; junction bases not matched to a gene: 6. The V gene's germline CDR1 is MNHEY and CDR2 SVGAGI. This CDR3 contains 14 residues. CDR3 sequence reads: CASTGTGESQPQHF. Here the CDR3 DNA reads TGTGCCAGCACCGGGACAGGGGAGAGTCAGCCCCAGCATTTT.

The V and J genes are TRBV19 and TRBJ2-1; the match to TRBD1 covers 9 bases. The CDR3 has 12 residues. Germline lookup yields CDR1 LNHDA and CDR2 SQIVND (reference sequence). The ends lost 4 bases at V and 10 bases at J; junction bases unmatched: 2. As DNA, the CDR3 is TGTGCCAGTAGTAGGACAGGGGACGAGCAGTTCTTC. This codes for CASSRTGDEQFF.

The chain uses TRBV5-1 and TRBJ1-1, with 8 bases lining up with TRBD1. CDR3 size: 13 residues. Germline V gene sequence: CDR1 SGHRS, CDR2 YFSETQ. Trimming at V came to 4 bases and at J to 3 bases, leaving 2 bases not matched to a gene. The CDR3 is CASSIQGDTEAFF. The CDR3 DNA sequence: TGCGCCAGCAGCATACAGGGGGACACTGAAGCTTTCTTT.

The CDR3: CASSQYPSRGLSYEQYF. The CDR3 nucleotides read TGTGCCAGCAGCCAATACCCCAGCAGGGGCCTCTCCTACGAGCAGTACTTC. The chain employs TRBV7-9 and TRBJ2-7, with D perhaps matching TRBD1 (6 bases). This CDR3 has 17 amino acids. Germline V CDR1 and CDR2: SEHNR, FQNEAQ (reference sequence). Trimming removed 5 bases from V and 0 bases from J, with 20 bases in between.

The chain is built from TRBV30 and TRBJ1-1; D is undetermined. CDR1 is GTSNPN, CDR2 SVGIG, per germline (reference sequence). This CDR3 has 14 amino acids. The V end lost 5 bases, the J end lost 1 base, and 14 bases lay between the germline ends. CDR3 nucleotides: TGTGCCTGGGGGCCCCATAACACGAACACTGAAGCTTTCTTT. Amino acids: CAWGPHNTNTEAFF.

This sequence joins TRBV28 and TRBJ2-2; 8 nucleotides align to TRBD1. This CDR3 spans 14 amino acids. J was trimmed by 5 bases and V by 5 bases; bases with no gene match: 4. Germline V gene data show CDR1 as MDHEN and CDR2 as SYDVKM. In nucleotides, the CDR3 is TGTGCCAGCAGTGACAGGGGAAAAACCGGGGAGCTGTTTTTT. Amino acids: CASSDRGKTGELFF.

V and J are TRBV6-1 and TRBJ1-5; tentative D call: TRBD1 (5 bases). CDR3 length: 18 amino acids. With 4 bases removed from V and 3 bases from J, the gap between germline ends came to 22 bases. Per the germline V gene, CDR1 is MNHNS and CDR2 is SASEGT. DNA of the CDR3: TGTGCCAGCAGTGTCTCAGGCAGGTGGCAGGGCTCCAATCAGCCCCAGCATTTT. Its translation: CASSVSGRWQGSNQPQHF.

V is TRBV7-9 and J is TRBJ2-4; the match to TRBD1 covers 9 bases. V shed 5 bases and J 2 bases; nucleotides not matched to a gene: 4. The CDR3 spans 15 residues. Looked up from germline, CDR1 is SEHNR and CDR2 is FQNEAQ (reference sequence). Here the CDR3 reads CASSPQGAPKNIQYF. CDR3 in DNA: TGTGCCAGCAGCCCACAGGGGGCGCCCAAAAACATTCAGTACTTC. The full variable domain, completed using reference TRBV7-9 and TRBJ2-4, is DTGVSQNPRHKITKRGQNVTFRCDPISEHNRLYWYRQTLGQGPEFLTYFQNEAQLEKSRLLSDRFSAERPKGSFSTLEIQRTEQGDSAMYLCASSPQGAPKNIQYFGAGTRLSVL.

In DNA form, the CDR3 reads TGTGCCTGGAGTGTATTGTTGAGGGAAGTCAGGTCCTACGAGCAGTACTTC. Its translation is CAWSVLLREVRSYEQYF. V and J are TRBV30 and TRBJ2-7; D is possibly TRBD2 (5 bases). The V gene's germline CDR1 is GTSNPN and CDR2 SVGIG (reference sequence). The length of the CDR3 is 17 residues. V lost 0 bases to trimming and J lost 1 base, with 19 bases between them.

This clone has just one count. The chain links TRBV29-1 to TRBJ1-2; 9 nucleotides agree with TRBD1. The trim removed 6 bases at V and 4 bases at J, leaving 9 bases unmatched. Germline V lookup: CDR1 SQVTM, CDR2 ANQGSEA. The CDR3 runs to 14 residues. The CDR3 sequence is CSVDRTGDGYGYTF. The CDR3, as DNA: TGCAGCGTAGATCGGACAGGGGATGGCTATGGCTACACCTTC. The entire variable domain, with the rest obtained from reference TRBV29-1 and TRBJ1-2, is as follows: SAVISQKPSRDICQRGTSLTIQCQVDSQVTMMFWYRQQPGQSLTLIATANQGSEATYESGFVIDKFPISRPNLTFSTLTVSNMSPEDSSIYLCSVDRTGDGYGYTFGSGTRLTVV.

For the CDR3, the DNA is TGTGCCAGCAGTGGAGTAGTCTCCGAAGCTTTCTTT. It encodes CASSGVVSEAFF. This chain links TRBV2 with TRBJ1-1; D is undetermined. The length of the CDR3 is 12 residues. Germline V lookup: CDR1 SNHLY, CDR2 FYNNEI. V was cut by 4 bases and J by 8 bases, with 11 bases left in between.

This clone was observed a few times. The V call is TRBV28, the J call TRBJ1-4; 7 bases agree with TRBD1. The germline CDR1 and CDR2 sequences are MDHEN and SYDVKM. The V segment lost 8 bases and the J segment 7 bases; nucleotides outside the gene matches: 10. CDR3 length equals 14 residues. CDR3 bases: TGTGCCAGCGGGGTCCCGGGACAGAGTGAAAAACTGTTTTTT. Translating gives CASGVPGQSEKLFF.

The chain has TRBV27 and TRBJ1-1, with 7 nucleotides matching TRBD1. The CDR3 consists of 14 residues. With V trimmed by 6 bases and J by 1 base, 5 bases remained unmatched. The V gene's germline CDR1 is MNHEY and CDR2 SMNVEV (reference sequence). CDR3 sequence reads: CASRSAGGNTEAFF. The CDR3 DNA sequence: TGTGCCAGCAGAAGCGCAGGGGGGAACACTGAAGCTTTCTTT.

CDR3 DNA sequence: TGTGCCAGCAGTTTATCGGGGTTTGGGGCGCGCCAGCCCCAGCATTTT. Its protein is CASSLSGFGARQPQHF. V gene TRBV27 combines with J gene TRBJ1-5, with a weak D call TRBD1 (5 bases). Germline CDR1 MNHEY, CDR2 SMNVEV (reference sequence). CDR3 length: 16 amino acids. V lost 0 bases, J lost 7 bases, and 16 bases lay in between.

The CDR3 loop is CASSGGGQGAYEQYF. DNA of the CDR3: TGTGCCAGCAGCGGAGGAGGACAGGGAGCGTACGAGCAGTACTTC. The chain is built from TRBV9 and TRBJ2-7; 8 bases fit TRBD1. In germline, CDR1 is SGDLS, CDR2 YYNGEE. The CDR3 sequence is 15 residues long. J was trimmed by 4 bases and V by 3 bases; bases with no gene match: 9. The full variable domain, in which reference TRBV9 and TRBJ2-7 provide the parts outside the CDR3, is DSGVTQTPKHLITATGQRVTLRCSPRSGDLSVYWYQQSLDQGLQFLIQYYNGEERAKGNILERFSAQQFPDLHSELNLSSLELGDSALYFCASSGGGQGAYEQYFGPGTRLTVT.

This clone showed up just a few times. The J gene is TRBJ2-4, the V gene TRBV2; tentatively, D is TRBD2 (6 bases). Germline loops: CDR1 SNHLY, CDR2 FYNNEI. The CDR3 totals 13 residues. The ends were cut back, 4 bases at V and 8 bases at J, with 12 bases in the middle. The chain's CDR3 is CASSGRVADIQYF. For the CDR3, the DNA is TGTGCCAGCAGTGGTCGGGTAGCGGACATTCAGTACTTC.

The chain employs TRBV24-1 and TRBJ2-1; 7 nucleotides match TRBD1. Germline values: CDR1 KGHDR, CDR2 SFDVKD. V gave up 0 bases and J gave up 3 bases; unmatched junction bases: 1. The CDR3 has 15 residues. Here the CDR3 DNA reads TGTGCCACCAGTGATTTGGGGGACAGCTACAATGAGCAGTTCTTC. Residues: CATSDLGDSYNEQFF.

This chain joins TRBV11-1 and TRBJ2-1, with 10 bases identical to TRBD1. Unmatched junction bases numbered 3, after V lost 1 base and J lost 3 bases. The CDR3 is made up of 16 amino acids. Germline loops: CDR1 SGHAT, CDR2 FQDESV (reference sequence). The CDR3 DNA is TGTGCCAGCAGCTTAGACGGGGACAGGGGCTACAATGAGCAGTTCTTC. Its protein is CASSLDGDRGYNEQFF.

The V call is TRBV15, the J call TRBJ1-4; possible D gene TRBD1, 5 bases. The CDR3 is 16 amino acids. Looked up from germline, CDR1 is LNHNV and CDR2 is YYDKDF (reference sequence). V gave up 0 bases and J gave up 5 bases, with 13 bases separating them. CDR3 amino acids: CATSRDQGGYNEKLFF. The DNA of the CDR3 is TGTGCCACCAGCAGAGATCAGGGTGGATACAATGAAAAACTGTTTTTT.

The chain joins TRBV6-5 to TRBJ2-3, with D perhaps matching TRBD2 (5 bases). V was shortened by 7 bases and J by 2 bases, with 10 bases between the two germline ends. This CDR3 is 13 amino acids long. Germline V gives CDR1 MNHEY, CDR2 SVGAGI. The CDR3 bases are TGTGCCAGCACCTCCCGGGACACAGATACGCAGTATTTT. Translation: CASTSRDTDTQYF.

The V gene is TRBV19, the J gene TRBJ1-6, with no clear D. The CDR3 totals 15 residues. Germline CDR1 LNHDA, CDR2 SQIVND (reference sequence). Trimming pared 3 bases from V and 5 bases from J, leaving 11 bases between. CDR3 sequence (DNA): TGTGCCAGTAGTATGCCCGGGAGAAATAATTCACCCCTCCACTTT. Translated, it gives CASSMPGRNNSPLHF.

J is TRBJ1-2 and V is TRBV6-2 or TRBV6-3, with 10 bases identical to TRBD1. Trimming removed 3 bases from V and 4 bases from J; junction bases left unmatched: 5. The germline V gene has CDR1 MNHEY and CDR2 SVGEGT. The CDR3 is 15 residues long. The CDR3 reads CASSYGTGVIYGYTF. DNA of the CDR3: TGTGCCAGCAGTTATGGGACAGGGGTCATCTATGGCTACACCTTC.

The chain joins TRBV6-5 to TRBJ2-3; 7 bases map to TRBD2. Trimming took 7 bases from V and 6 from J; bases not matched to a gene: 10. This CDR3 is built from 14 residues. The germline V gene encodes CDR1 MNHEY and CDR2 SVGAGI. CDR3 residues: CASTAGGRWDTQYF. CDR3 DNA sequence: TGTGCCAGCACCGCCGGCGGGAGATGGGATACGCAGTATTTT.

This clone was detected once. This chain uses TRBV27 with TRBJ2-7; 7 bases are a match to TRBD2. V dropped 4 bases and J dropped 2; count of bases not matched to a gene: 8. CDR3 length equals 15 residues. CDR1 is MNHEY, CDR2 SMNVEV, per germline (reference sequence). Here the CDR3 DNA reads TGTGCCAGCAGTTCCGGGGCTAGCGGACCCTACGAGCAGTACTTC. Translation: CASSSGASGPYEQYF.

This clone appeared a few times. CDR3 amino acids: CASSVGTGSTNEKLFF. The CDR3 DNA reads TGCGCCAGCAGCGTCGGGACAGGGTCAACTAATGAAAAACTGTTTTTT. The rearrangement joins TRBV5-1 to TRBJ1-4; 9 positions agree with TRBD1. Trimming removed 4 bases from V and 0 bases from J; junction bases left unmatched: 4. The germline V gene has CDR1 SGHRS and CDR2 YFSETQ. The CDR3 is 16 amino acids.

J is TRBJ2-1 and V is TRBV27; D remains ambiguous. Trimming took off 2 bases at V and 7 bases at J, with 9 bases between the two ends. This CDR3 spans 13 amino acids. CDR1 MNHEY and CDR2 SMNVEV come from the germline V gene (reference sequence). The CDR3 loop is CASSLIVSNEQFF. The CDR3 bases are TGTGCCAGCAGTTTAATTGTTTCGAATGAGCAGTTCTTC.

Points on this clone: At one end, the junction sequence differs from germline, possibly due to a read error. This sequence joins TRBV28 and TRBJ1-3; D is perhaps TRBD1 (5 bases). Germline CDR1 is MDHEN and CDR2 is SYDVKM. This CDR3 comprises 14 residues. The CDR3 nucleotides are TGTGCCAGCAGCCGGGACTTCTCTAGAAACACCATATATTTT. Its protein is CASSRDFSRNTIYF.

This clone was seen more than once but under ten times. The chain recombines TRBV5-6 with TRBJ2-3; TRBD1 matches 9 bases. The CDR3 runs 16 residues. CDR1 and CDR2 from the germline V gene are SGHDT and YYEEEE. After removal of 4 bases from V and 0 bases from J, the junction contained 6 bases not matched to a gene. The chain's CDR3 is CASSRRDRGSTDTQYF. DNA for the CDR3: TGTGCCAGCAGCAGAAGAGACAGGGGGAGCACAGATACGCAGTATTTT. Supplemented by reference TRBV5-6 and TRBJ2-3, the full variable domain reads DAGVTQSPTHLIKTRGQQVTLRCSPKSGHDTVSWYQQALGQGPQFIFQYYEEEERQRGNFPDRFSGHQFPNYSSELNVNALLLGDSALYLCASSRRDRGSTDTQYFGPGTRLTVL.

The chain carries TRBV14 and TRBJ1-1; perhaps TRBD1 as D (5 bases). From germline, CDR1 is SGHDN and CDR2 FVKESK. Trimming stripped 4 bases from V and 5 bases from J, with 11 bases between. The CDR3 loop spans 13 amino acids. The CDR3: CASSLDSDTEAFF. The CDR3, as DNA: TGTGCCAGCAGCCTTGACAGTGATACTGAAGCTTTCTTT.